The 10 T cell receptor beta chains in this list originate from one sample, sequenced in a study of cytomegalovirus exposure and HLA in healthy donors. This PCR relied on a set of 60 Vbeta primers and 13 Jbeta primers. Measured with immunoSEQ multiplex PCR; TCRdb has only the in-frame clones, and not every one. The table includes 150,000 to 200,000 clones, roughly three quarters detected once. The sequencing input was PBMCs. These receptors were obtained from a woman aged 50 to 65 in good health and CMV-seronegative.

This sequence joins TRBV19 and TRBJ2-1; the match to TRBD1 covers 7 bases. Trimming took 6 bases from V and 4 from J; bases not matched to a gene: 9. From germline, CDR1 is LNHDA and CDR2 SQIVND (reference sequence). This CDR3 is 15 amino acids long. The CDR3, as DNA: TGTGCCAGTAGGCGGGCCTCAGGGGGTTACAATGAGCAGTTCTTC. Translated, it gives CASRRASGGYNEQFF.

This chain joins TRBV15 and TRBJ1-1; 10 bases are shared with TRBD1. Germline assignment: CDR1 LNHNV and CDR2 YYDKDF (reference sequence). The CDR3 runs to 16 residues. V gave up 5 bases and J gave up 4 bases; unmatched junction bases: 10. The chain's CDR3 is CATSEPSGTGATEAFF. The CDR3 bases are TGTGCCACCAGCGAGCCCTCCGGGACAGGGGCCACTGAAGCTTTCTTT.

The chain combines TRBV18 with TRBJ2-1; 7 nucleotides match TRBD1. V lost 3 bases to trimming and J lost 4 bases; unmatched junction nucleotides: 6. The CDR3 loop spans 15 amino acids. Germline CDR1 is KGHSH and CDR2 is LQKENI. The CDR3, as DNA: TGTGCCAGCTCACCGAGGGACAGCCGGTACAATGAGCAGTTCTTC. Its translation is CASSPRDSRYNEQFF.

This clone was counted between two and nine times. The chain employs TRBV23-1 and TRBJ1-2, with 8 bases fitting TRBD1. TRBV23-1 is an ORF, with its function uncertain. This CDR3 has 12 residues. J was trimmed by 8 bases and V by 11 bases; bases with no gene match: 10. The CDR3 region has the DNA TGCGCCCCCGGACAGGGTAGAGAGGGCTACACCTTC. This gives the protein CAPGQGREGYTF.

V usage is TRBV11-3 and J usage is TRBJ2-2, with D unclear. The CDR3 runs to 13 residues. Trimming pared 1 base from V and 4 bases from J, leaving 4 bases between. Germline assignment: CDR1 SGHNT and CDR2 YENEEA. Written as DNA, the CDR3 is TGTGCCAGCAGCTTAGTCTCCACCGGGGAGCTGTTTTTT. This codes for CASSLVSTGELFF.

The chain recombines TRBV18 with TRBJ1-5, with D possibly being TRBD1 (6 bases). V was pared by 0 bases and J by 2 bases, with 8 bases between. CDR1 is KGHSH and CDR2 is LQKENI in the germline V gene. The CDR3 is made up of 15 amino acids. CDR3 sequence (DNA): TGTGCCAGCTCACCACCGGGGGCTCGCAATCAGCCCCAGCATTTT. Amino acid sequence: CASSPPGARNQPQHF.

V is TRBV14 and J is TRBJ2-1; 9 bases agree with TRBD2. Germline V CDR1 and CDR2: SGHDN, FVKESK. Unmatched junction bases numbered 8, after V lost 1 base and J lost 7 bases. This CDR3 has 16 residues. CDR3 DNA: TGTGCCAGCAGCCAAGGGGCGGGGGGGCCGAGGAATGAGCAGTTCTTC. Encoded protein: CASSQGAGGPRNEQFF.

This clone was recorded only once. V is TRBV9 and J is TRBJ2-2, with D possibly being TRBD1 (6 bases). V shed 6 bases and J shed 3 bases, with 9 bases lying between them. The CDR3 runs 13 residues. The germline gives CDR1 SGDLS, CDR2 YYNGEE. The CDR3 sequence is CASTRQDTGELFF. The DNA for the CDR3 is TGTGCCAGCACCCGACAGGACACCGGGGAGCTGTTTTTT.

This rearrangement joins TRBV29-1 to TRBJ2-5; TRBD2 aligns across 13 bases. The J call is in doubt because the DNA end fits TRBJ2-7 better. The CDR3 runs to 15 residues. Germline loops: CDR1 SQVTM, CDR2 ANQGSEA. DNA for the CDR3: TGCAGCGTCTCCCCCGGACTAGCGGGGGCCTACGAGCAGTACTTC. Protein product: CSVSPGLAGAYEQYF.

This rearrangement joins TRBV27 to TRBJ2-2; perhaps TRBD2 as D (6 bases). The CDR3 has 16 residues. Trimming removed 6 bases from V and 0 bases from J, with 14 bases in between. The germline CDR1 and CDR2 sequences are MNHEY and SMNVEV (reference sequence). CDR3 nucleotide sequence: TGTGCCAGCAGACCCAGCGGGCAGTCGAACACCGGGGAGCTGTTTTTT. Amino acid sequence: CASRPSGQSNTGELFF.